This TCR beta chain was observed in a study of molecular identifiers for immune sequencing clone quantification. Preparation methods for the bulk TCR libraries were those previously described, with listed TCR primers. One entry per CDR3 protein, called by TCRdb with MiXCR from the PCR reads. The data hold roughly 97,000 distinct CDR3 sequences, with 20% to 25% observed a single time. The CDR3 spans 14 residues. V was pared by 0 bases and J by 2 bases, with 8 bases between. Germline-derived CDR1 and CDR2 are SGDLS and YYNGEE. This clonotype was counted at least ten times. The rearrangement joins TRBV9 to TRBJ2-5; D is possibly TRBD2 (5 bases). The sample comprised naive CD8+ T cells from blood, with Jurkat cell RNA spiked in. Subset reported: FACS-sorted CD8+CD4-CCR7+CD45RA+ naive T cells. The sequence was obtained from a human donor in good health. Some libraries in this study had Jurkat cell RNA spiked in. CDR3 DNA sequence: TGTGCCAGCAGCGTAGGCGGGCGTCAAGAGACCCAGTACTTC. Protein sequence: CASSVGGRQETQYF.